The TCR beta chain under discussion was sequenced for a study of cytotoxic CD8 clonotypes in ibrutinib-treated CLL. Generated by immunoSEQ multiplex PCR, the TCRdb table keeps only in-frame clones and is missing some. Seen here are 250,000 to 350,000 clones, around 76% observed once, and the top ten hold around 6%. The clonotype was recovered from a human donor with chronic lymphocytic leukemia. The sample in question was PBMCs, obtained at disease progression, from a patient treated with ibrutinib.

The CDR3 here is CASSLVGTGGNEQFF. The CDR3 nucleotides read TGCGCCAGCAGCTTGGTGGGGACAGGTGGAAATGAGCAGTTCTTC. The V gene is TRBV5-1, the J gene TRBJ2-1, with 8 bases that match TRBD1. The CDR3 is made up of 15 amino acids. Trimming at V came to 0 bases and at J to 7 bases, leaving 6 bases not matched to a gene. In germline, CDR1 is SGHRS, CDR2 YFSETQ.